The clone carrying this T cell receptor (beta chain) was seen only once. Its specificity is unknown. The entry originates in a study of blood T cells in healthy people across ages. Study observations and caveats: TCR beta diversity tracked closely with naive T cell percentage.

Every donor gave about 9 milliliters of peripheral blood. Sample-barcoded 5' priming and a J-beta primer mix drove a second PCR of about 6 to 11 cycles. Each cDNA molecule received a tag from a template-switch adaptor that had 12 random nucleotides. Each CDR3 protein gets one entry after TCRdb re-called the 5' RACE reads with MiXCR. The sample contains around 870,000 distinct CDR3 sequences, about 28% of which appear only once. Looked up from germline, CDR1 is SGHVS and CDR2 is FNYEAQ. The CDR3 consists of 16 residues. Trimming removed 4 bases from V and 4 bases from J; junction bases left unmatched: 4.

This sequence was found in a woman older than 75 in good health. The sample taken for sequencing was blood. The chain has TRBV7-6 and TRBJ2-3; 14 bases are shared with TRBD2. As DNA, the CDR3 is TGTGCCAGCAGCTCCGGGACTAGCGGGGGCTCAGATACGCAGTATTTT. Its translation is CASSSGTSGGSDTQYF.